What follows are 5 T cell receptor beta chains derived from one specimen sequenced in a study of T cells after yellow fever vaccination. One entry per CDR3 protein, called by TCRdb with MiXCR from the 5' RACE reads. Altogether approximately 610,000 distinct CDR3 sequences are present, around 17% being singletons, with the ten largest covering 15% to 20%. Sequences were derived from PBMCs, sampled about 5 days after the first yellow fever vaccination. These receptors were taken from a man aged 18 to 35 who received the YFV17D yellow fever vaccine.

The chain carries TRBV7-2 and TRBJ1-1, with D uncertain. V was cut by 5 bases and J by 5 bases, with 6 bases left in between. CDR3 size: 11 residues. Germline CDR1 is SGHTA and CDR2 is FQGNSA. The CDR3 region is CASSQQTEAFF. CDR3 nucleotide sequence: TGTGCCAGCAGCCAGCAAACTGAAGCTTTCTTT.

Many counts were recorded for this clonotype. The chain recombines TRBV7-2 with TRBJ1-6; D gene ambiguous. The CDR3 has 13 residues. The germline V gene encodes CDR1 SGHTA and CDR2 FQGNSA. Trimming shortened V by 5 bases and J by 10 bases, and 12 bases separated the two germline ends. The CDR3 sequence is CASSMDSMSPLHF. Here the CDR3 DNA reads TGTGCCAGCAGCATGGACTCAATGTCACCCCTCCACTTT.

This chain connects TRBV24-1 to TRBJ2-3; possible D gene TRBD1, 6 bases. CDR3 size: 16 residues. V dropped 4 bases and J dropped 2 bases, with 15 bases sitting between them. CDR1 KGHDR and CDR2 SFDVKD come from the germline V gene. DNA for the CDR3: TGTGCCACCAGTGAAGGGGGTCGCTCGTTCACAGATACGCAGTATTTT. Protein sequence: CATSEGGRSFTDTQYF.

The CDR3: CSAGPRDRGQRRSYNSPLHF. The DNA of the CDR3 is TGCAGTGCTGGACCCCGGGACAGGGGCCAACGACGCTCCTATAATTCACCCCTCCACTTT. The rearrangement uses TRBV20-1 and TRBJ1-6, with 10 bases fitting TRBD1. The CDR3 loop spans 20 amino acids. J gave up 0 bases and V 5 bases, and 16 bases lay outside the gene matches. Germline values: CDR1 DFQATT, CDR2 SNEGSKA (reference sequence).

The gene calls are TRBV6-2 or TRBV6-3 and TRBJ1-1; maybe TRBD1 (6 bases). The CDR3 spans 13 residues. CDR1 and CDR2 from the germline V gene are MNHEY and SVGEGT. V lost 3 bases and J lost 7, with 12 bases in between. Written as DNA, the CDR3 is TGTGCCAGCAGTTATTCGGGGGCAGGTGAAGCTTTCTTT. It yields the protein CASSYSGAGEAFF.